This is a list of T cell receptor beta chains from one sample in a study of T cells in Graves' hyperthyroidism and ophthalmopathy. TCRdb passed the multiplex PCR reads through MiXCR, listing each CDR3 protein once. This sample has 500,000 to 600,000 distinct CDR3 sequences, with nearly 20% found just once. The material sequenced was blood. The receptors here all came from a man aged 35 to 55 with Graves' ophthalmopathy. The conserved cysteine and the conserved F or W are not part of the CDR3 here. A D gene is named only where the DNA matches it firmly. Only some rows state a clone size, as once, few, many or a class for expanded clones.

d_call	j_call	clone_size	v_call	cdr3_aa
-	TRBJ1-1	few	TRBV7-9	ASSLGTPNTEAF
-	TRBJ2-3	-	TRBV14	ASSQATNTQY
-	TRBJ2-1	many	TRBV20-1	SARDPGGLAEENSYNEQF
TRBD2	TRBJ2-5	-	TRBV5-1	ASSLAWEGQTQY
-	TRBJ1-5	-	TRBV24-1	ATSDPGGWQPQH
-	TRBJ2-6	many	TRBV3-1	ASSQDYRAAGANVLT
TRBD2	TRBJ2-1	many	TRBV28	ASSLYPSGLAVHNEQF
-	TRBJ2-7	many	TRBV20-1	SARRDNYEQY
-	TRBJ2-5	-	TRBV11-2	ASSFFMRGSGETQY
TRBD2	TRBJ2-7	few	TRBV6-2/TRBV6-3	ASSSVAGAISEQY
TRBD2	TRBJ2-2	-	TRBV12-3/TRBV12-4	ASSPRTSDNRWNTGELF
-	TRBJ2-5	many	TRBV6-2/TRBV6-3	ASSVTSTWTIQETQY
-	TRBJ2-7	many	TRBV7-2	ASSLDFAKRDREQY
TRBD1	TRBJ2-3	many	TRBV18	ASSPRTGGTDTQY
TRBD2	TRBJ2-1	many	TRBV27	ASRPGLAGGEQF
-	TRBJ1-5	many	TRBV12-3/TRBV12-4	ASSLQGAGNQPQH
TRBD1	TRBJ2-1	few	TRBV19	ASSGGGTGGNNEQF
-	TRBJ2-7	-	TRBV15	ATSRDMGVYEQY
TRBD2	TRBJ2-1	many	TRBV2	ASSVLRGGRVNEQF
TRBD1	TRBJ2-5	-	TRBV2	ATLITGTGGETQY
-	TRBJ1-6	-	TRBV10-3	AISEADSPLH
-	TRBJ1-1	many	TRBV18	ASSPWEGGTEAF
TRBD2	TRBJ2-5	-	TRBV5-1	ASSAGLVQETQY
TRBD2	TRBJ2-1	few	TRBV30	AWRLAGYNEQF
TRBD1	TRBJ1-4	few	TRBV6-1	ASTNTGQGEEKLF
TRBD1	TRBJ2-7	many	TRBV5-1	ASSVRTGIYEQY
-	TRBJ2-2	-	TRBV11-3	ASSLLNGELF
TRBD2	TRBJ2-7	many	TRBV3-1	ASSLPGGGLYEQY
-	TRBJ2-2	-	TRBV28	ASHMRREAGELF
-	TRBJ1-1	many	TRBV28	ASSYIYREIEAF
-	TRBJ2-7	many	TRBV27	ATTTGKQEQY
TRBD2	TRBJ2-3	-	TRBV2	ASSERGGGGKDTQY
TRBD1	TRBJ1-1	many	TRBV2	ASLRTGTNTEAF
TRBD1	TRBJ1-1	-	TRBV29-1	SVDRTGFLRTEAF
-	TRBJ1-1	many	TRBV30	AWSPGGAGDTEAF